This T cell receptor (beta chain) was recorded in a study of OX40 agonist ivuxolimab in advanced cancers. Study overall: Three patients had partial responses: one hepatocellular carcinoma, two cutaneous melanoma.

Assay used: immunoSEQ multiplex PCR; TCRdb lists only in-frame clones, some missing. The sample contains some 42,000 clones, approximately 92% of which appear only once. With respect to this clone: Its antigen is still unknown.

Study-level results: Clones of CD4+ and CD8+ blood T cells grew by week 6 at doses of 0.1 to 3.0 mg/kg. Some nonresponders likewise displayed low normalized T-cell clonal expansion.

Sequenced material: CD4+ or CD8+ T cells sorted from blood, taken in a trial of the OX40 agonist ivuxolimab. The receptor was derived from an adult with an advanced solid tumor such as melanoma, head and neck, liver or kidney cancer.

The CDR3 sequence: CASSLGQATSGANVLTF. For the CDR3, the DNA is TGCGCCAGCAGCTTGGGACAGGCAACCTCTGGGGCCAACGTCCTGACTTTC. This chain joins TRBV5-1 and TRBJ2-6; tentatively, D is TRBD1 (6 bases). V lost 0 bases, J lost 0 bases, and 10 bases lay in between. CDR3 length: 17 residues. The germline V gene encodes CDR1 SGHRS and CDR2 YFSETQ.